This T cell receptor (beta chain) was found in a study of control samples from healthy donors and cancer patients. On this clone: The sample contains more than one DNA sequence encoding this CDR3.

This CDR3 contains 16 residues. The V end lost 2 bases, the J end lost 3 bases, and 14 bases lay between the germline ends. In germline, CDR1 is SGHRS, CDR2 YFSETQ. Profiled with immunoSEQ multiplex PCR; TCRdb holds only in-frame clones, not every one. The repertoire holds about 130,000 clones, with less than 90% as singletons. The V and J genes are TRBV5-1 and TRBJ2-2; tentative D call: TRBD2 (5 bases). Sequenced input: blood. The sequence derives from a man younger than 35 in good health. The CDR3 nucleotides are TGCGCCAGCAGCTTATGGACTCCAGGAGACACCGGGGAGCTGTTTTTT. This translates into CASSLWTPGDTGELFF.